Listed below are T cell receptor beta chains from one sample, sequenced in a study of CD8 T cells in ankylosing spondylitis. Via MiXCR, TCRdb re-called the 5' RACE reads, giving one row per CDR3 protein. The data hold fewer than 200,000 distinct CDR3 sequences, with just over 9.5% observed a single time. The specimen sequenced was blood, either unsorted or a sorted T cell fraction (not recorded which). The receptor source for this set is a female donor with ankylosing spondylitis or in good health (not recorded which). Each CDR3 is given with its conserved first and last residue. D genes are given only for firm matches. The size of a clone is reported for some rows only, either as once, few or many, or as a class for expanded clones.

>-|TRBJ2-1|TRBD2|TRBV5-6
TGTGCCAGCAGCTTGACTCCAGGACTAGCGGGAAATTTCCCCTACAATGAGCAGTTCTTC
CASSLTPGLAGNFPYNEQFF
>many|TRBJ2-7|-|TRBV20-1
TGCAGTGCAAAAGGGACCCGGGAGCAGTACTTC
CSAKGTREQYF
>-|TRBJ1-2|-|TRBV6-2/TRBV6-3
TGTGCCAGCATCGGACAGTCCCCGAACTATGGCTACACCTTC
CASIGQSPNYGYTF
>few|TRBJ1-5|-|TRBV5-5
TGTGCCAGCAGCTTAGCGGACAATAGCAATCAGCCCCAGCATTTT
CASSLADNSNQPQHF
>-|TRBJ2-7|-|TRBV20-1
TGCAGTGGAGGAGACCTATACGAGCAGTACTTC
CSGGDLYEQYF
>few|TRBJ2-3|TRBD1|TRBV7-6
TGTGCCAGCAGCTCCCGTTCCCAGGGGGACACAGATACGCAGTATTTT
CASSSRSQGDTDTQYF
>-|TRBJ2-7|-|TRBV4-1
TGCGCCAGCAGCCGTTACGATGACGATGCCTACGAGCAGTACTTC
CASSRYDDDAYEQYF
>-|TRBJ2-2|TRBD1|TRBV30
TGTGCCTGTCCCAGGGGGCAGGACACCGGGGAGCTGTTTTTT
CACPRGQDTGELFF
>-|TRBJ2-2|-|TRBV6-5
TGTGCCAGCAGTTACTCTCCCACCGGGGAGCTGTTTTTT
CASSYSPTGELFF
>few|TRBJ2-1|TRBD2|TRBV20-1
TGCAGTGCTAGACCTAGCGGGGACTATACAACAGGCTCCTACAATGAGCAGTTCTTC
CSARPSGDYTTGSYNEQFF
>-|TRBJ1-1|-|TRBV9
TGTGCCAGCAGCGTAGGTGGGGAGGTGGGGAACACTGAAGCTTTCTTT
CASSVGGEVGNTEAFF
>many|TRBJ2-1|-|TRBV5-1
TGCGCCAGCAGGTTGGCAATAGGCAATGAGCAGTTCTTC
CASRLAIGNEQFF
>few|TRBJ2-7|-|TRBV7-9
TGTGCCAGCAGCTCCGCCCGGGACCCATACTACGAGCAGTACTTC
CASSSARDPYYEQYF
>-|TRBJ2-2|TRBD2|TRBV7-9
TGTGCCAGCAGCTTAGTCGGCGGGAGAGGCACCGGGGAGCTGTTTTTT
CASSLVGGRGTGELFF
>few|TRBJ2-2|TRBD1|TRBV30
TGTGCCTGGGGACAGGGGATGAAGGGCACCGGGGAGCTGTTTTTT
CAWGQGMKGTGELFF
>many|TRBJ2-3|-|TRBV28
TGTGCCAGCAGTTTCCTAGTTGATAGAACAGCGGCACTCGATACGCAGTATTTT
CASSFLVDRTAALDTQYF
>few|TRBJ1-4|-|TRBV7-8
TGTGCCAGCAGCCCTGAGTGGGGTGAAAAACTGTTTTTT
CASSPEWGEKLFF
>few|TRBJ2-1|TRBD2|TRBV12-5
TGTGCTAGTGGGGCGGGAGTGAATGAGCAGTTCTTC
CASGAGVNEQFF
>few|TRBJ2-2|TRBD1|TRBV12-3/TRBV12-4
TGTGCCAGCAGCTTGACAGGGGGCACCGGGGAGCTGTTTTTT
CASSLTGGTGELFF
>few|TRBJ2-7|-|TRBV7-7
TGTGCCAGCAGCTTAGGAACAGGGCCTGACGAGCAGTACTTC
CASSLGTGPDEQYF
>-|TRBJ2-3|-|TRBV20-1
TGCAGTGCTAGAGATCAACAGCATACGCAGTATTTT
CSARDQQHTQYF
>many|TRBJ2-3|-|TRBV20-1
TGCAGTGCTAGAGATCTCGCGGCTAGCACAGATACGCAGTATTTT
CSARDLAASTDTQYF
>-|TRBJ2-7|TRBD1|TRBV28
TGTGCCAGCAGTGGGACAGGGGAACCCTACGAGCAGTACTTC
CASSGTGEPYEQYF
>few|TRBJ2-1|-|TRBV20-1
TGCAGTGAGGCCCACTATTGGGCCTACAATGAGCAGTTCTTC
CSEAHYWAYNEQFF
>few|TRBJ2-1|TRBD1|TRBV14
TGTGCCAGCAGCCAAGGTTTTACGGCGGCAGGGGGCGTCGGTCCCCCCCAGAATGAGCAGTTCTTC
CASSQGFTAAGGVGPPQNEQFF
>-|TRBJ2-1|TRBD2|TRBV3-1
TGTGCCAGCAGATGGGGACTAGCCGATGAGCAGTTCTTC
CASRWGLADEQFF
>many|TRBJ2-7|-|TRBV9
TGTGCCAGCAGCCGGGACCAGACCTACGAGCAGTACTTC
CASSRDQTYEQYF